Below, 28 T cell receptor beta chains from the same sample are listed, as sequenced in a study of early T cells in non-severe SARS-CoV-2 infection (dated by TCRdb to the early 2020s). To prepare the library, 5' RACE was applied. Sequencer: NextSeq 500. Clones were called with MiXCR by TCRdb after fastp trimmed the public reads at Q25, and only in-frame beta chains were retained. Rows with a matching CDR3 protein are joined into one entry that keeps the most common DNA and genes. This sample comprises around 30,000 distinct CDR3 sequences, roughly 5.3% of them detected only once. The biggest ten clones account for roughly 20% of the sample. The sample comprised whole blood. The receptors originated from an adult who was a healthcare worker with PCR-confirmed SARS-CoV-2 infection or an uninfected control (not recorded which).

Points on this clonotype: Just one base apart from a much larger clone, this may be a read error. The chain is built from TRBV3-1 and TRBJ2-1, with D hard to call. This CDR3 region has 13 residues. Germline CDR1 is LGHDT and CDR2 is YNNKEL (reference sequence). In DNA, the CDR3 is TGTGTCAGCAGCCATCATGTCACGTTTGAGCAGTTCTTC. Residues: CVSSHHVTFEQFF.

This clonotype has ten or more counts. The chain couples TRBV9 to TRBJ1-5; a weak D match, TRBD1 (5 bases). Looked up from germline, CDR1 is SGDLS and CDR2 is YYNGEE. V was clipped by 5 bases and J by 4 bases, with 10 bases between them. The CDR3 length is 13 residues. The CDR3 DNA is TGTGCCAGCAGTATGGGGCAGAATCAGCCCCAGCATTTT. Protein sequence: CASSMGQNQPQHF.

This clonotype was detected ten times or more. CDR3 DNA sequence: TGTGCCAGCTCGTTAAACAGCGTCAATGAGCAGTTCTTC. Translated: CASSLNSVNEQFF. The chain joins TRBV18 to TRBJ2-1; D is uncertain. V lost 6 bases, J lost 6 bases, and 12 bases lay in between. This CDR3 is 13 amino acids long. Germline assignment: CDR1 KGHSH and CDR2 LQKENI.

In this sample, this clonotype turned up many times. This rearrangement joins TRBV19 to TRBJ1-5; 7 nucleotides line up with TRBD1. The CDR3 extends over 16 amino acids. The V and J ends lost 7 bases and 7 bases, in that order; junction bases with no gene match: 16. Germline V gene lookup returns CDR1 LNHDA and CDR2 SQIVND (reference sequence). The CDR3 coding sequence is TGTGCCAGTATTCCGGGACAGCAGTCGGCGAGGCAGCCCCAGCATTTT. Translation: CASIPGQQSARQPQHF.

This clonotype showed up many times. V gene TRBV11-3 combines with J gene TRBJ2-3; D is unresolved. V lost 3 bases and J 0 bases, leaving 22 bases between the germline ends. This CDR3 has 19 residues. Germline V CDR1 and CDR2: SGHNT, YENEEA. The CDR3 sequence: CASSFRQRFPFSSTDTQYF. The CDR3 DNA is TGTGCCAGCAGCTTTCGGCAGCGTTTTCCCTTTTCTAGCACAGATACGCAGTATTTT.

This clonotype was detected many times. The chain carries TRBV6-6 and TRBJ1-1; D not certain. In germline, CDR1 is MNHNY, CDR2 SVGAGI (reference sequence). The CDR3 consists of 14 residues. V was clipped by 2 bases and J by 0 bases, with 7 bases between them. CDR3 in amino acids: CASSYGNLNTEAFF. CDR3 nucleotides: TGTGCCAGCAGTTACGGGAACCTGAACACTGAAGCTTTCTTT.

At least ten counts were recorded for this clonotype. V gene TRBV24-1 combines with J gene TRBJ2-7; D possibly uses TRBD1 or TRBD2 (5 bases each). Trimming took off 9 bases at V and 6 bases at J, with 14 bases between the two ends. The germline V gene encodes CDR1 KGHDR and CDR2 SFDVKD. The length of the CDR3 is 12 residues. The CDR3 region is CATSSRDREQYF. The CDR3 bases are TGTGCCACCTCCTCCCGGGACCGCGAGCAGTACTTC.

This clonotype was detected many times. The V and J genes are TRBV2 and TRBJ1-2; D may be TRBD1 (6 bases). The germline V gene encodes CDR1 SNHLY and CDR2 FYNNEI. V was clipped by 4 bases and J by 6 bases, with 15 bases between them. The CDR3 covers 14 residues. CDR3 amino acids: CASSVAGARDGYTF. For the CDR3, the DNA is TGTGCCAGCAGTGTAGCGGGGGCGCGGGATGGCTACACCTTC.

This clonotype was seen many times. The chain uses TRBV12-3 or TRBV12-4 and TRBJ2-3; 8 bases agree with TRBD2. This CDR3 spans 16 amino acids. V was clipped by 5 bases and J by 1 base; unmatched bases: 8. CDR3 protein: CASSPRGSGGTDTQYF. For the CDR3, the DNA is TGTGCCAGCAGTCCCCGCGGTAGCGGGGGCACAGATACGCAGTATTTT.

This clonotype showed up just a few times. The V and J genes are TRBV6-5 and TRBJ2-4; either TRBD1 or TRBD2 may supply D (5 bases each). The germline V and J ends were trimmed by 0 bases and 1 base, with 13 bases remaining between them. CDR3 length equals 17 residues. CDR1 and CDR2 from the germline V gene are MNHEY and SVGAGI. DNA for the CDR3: TGTGCCAGCAGTTACTCGAGGACCCGGGGCGCCAAAAACATTCAGTACTTC. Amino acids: CASSYSRTRGAKNIQYF.

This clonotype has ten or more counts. The CDR3 loop reads CASSRQGRGEKLFF. As DNA, the CDR3 is TGTGCCAGCTCGCGACAGGGGCGGGGAGAAAAACTGTTTTTT. This chain uses TRBV18 with TRBJ1-4; 8 bases map to TRBD1. The trim removed 6 bases at V and 8 bases at J, leaving 8 bases unmatched. The CDR3 consists of 14 residues. Germline V gives CDR1 KGHSH, CDR2 LQKENI. Full variable domain (missing parts from reference TRBV18 and TRBJ1-4): NAGVMQNPRHLVRRRGQEARLRCSPMKGHSHVYWYRQLPEEGLKFMVYLQKENIIDESGMPKERFSAEFPKEGPSILRIQQVVRGDSAAYFCASSRQGRGEKLFFGSGTQLSVL.

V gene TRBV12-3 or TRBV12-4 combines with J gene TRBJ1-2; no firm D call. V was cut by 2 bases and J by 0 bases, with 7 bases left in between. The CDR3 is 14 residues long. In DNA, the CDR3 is TGTGCCAGCAGTTTATTCCAGACTAACTATGGCTACACCTTC. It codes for CASSLFQTNYGYTF.

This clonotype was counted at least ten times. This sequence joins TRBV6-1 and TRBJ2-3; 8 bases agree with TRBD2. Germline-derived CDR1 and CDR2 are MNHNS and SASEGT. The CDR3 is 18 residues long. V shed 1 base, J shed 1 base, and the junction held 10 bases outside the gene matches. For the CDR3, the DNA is TGTGCCAGCAGTGAAGAAACCTTAGCGGGATCTGGCACAGATACGCAGTATTTT. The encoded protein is CASSEETLAGSGTDTQYF.

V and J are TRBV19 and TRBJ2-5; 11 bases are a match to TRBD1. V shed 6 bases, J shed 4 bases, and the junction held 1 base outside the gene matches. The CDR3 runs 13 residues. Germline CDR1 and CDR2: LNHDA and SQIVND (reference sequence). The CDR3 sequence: CASSGQGAETQYF. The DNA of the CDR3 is TGTGCCAGTAGCGGACAGGGGGCAGAGACCCAGTACTTC.

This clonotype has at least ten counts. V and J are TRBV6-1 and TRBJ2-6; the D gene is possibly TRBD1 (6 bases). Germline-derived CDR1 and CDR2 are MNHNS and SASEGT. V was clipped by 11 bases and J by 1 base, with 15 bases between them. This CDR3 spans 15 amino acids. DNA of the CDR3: TGTGCCGTACAGGGATGGGGGTCTGGGGCCAACGTCCTGACTTTC. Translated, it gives CAVQGWGSGANVLTF.

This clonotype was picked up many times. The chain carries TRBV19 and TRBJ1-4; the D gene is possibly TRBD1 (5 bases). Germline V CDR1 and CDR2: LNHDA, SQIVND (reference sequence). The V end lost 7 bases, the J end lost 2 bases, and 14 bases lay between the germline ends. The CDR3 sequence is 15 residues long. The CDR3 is CASKGRGWTNEKLFF. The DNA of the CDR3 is TGTGCCAGTAAAGGAAGGGGCTGGACTAATGAAAAACTGTTTTTT.

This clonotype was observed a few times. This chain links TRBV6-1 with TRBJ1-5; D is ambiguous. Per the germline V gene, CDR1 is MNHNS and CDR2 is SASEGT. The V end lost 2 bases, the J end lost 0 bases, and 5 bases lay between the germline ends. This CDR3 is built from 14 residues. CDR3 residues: CASSEQDSNQPQHF. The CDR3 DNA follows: TGTGCCAGCAGTGAACAGGATAGCAATCAGCCCCAGCATTTT.

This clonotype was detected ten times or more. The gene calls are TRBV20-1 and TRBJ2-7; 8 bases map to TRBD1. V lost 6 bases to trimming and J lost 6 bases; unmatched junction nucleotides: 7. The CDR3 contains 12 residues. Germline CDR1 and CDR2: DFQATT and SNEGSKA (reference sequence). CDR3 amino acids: CSAAGGPVEQYF. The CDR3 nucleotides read TGCAGTGCGGCAGGGGGCCCGGTCGAGCAGTACTTC.

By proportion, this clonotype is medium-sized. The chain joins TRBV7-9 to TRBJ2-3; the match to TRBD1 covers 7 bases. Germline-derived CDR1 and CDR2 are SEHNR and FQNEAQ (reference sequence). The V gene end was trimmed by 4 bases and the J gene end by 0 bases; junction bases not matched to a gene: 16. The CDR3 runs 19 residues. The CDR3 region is CASSSGQDELVLSTDTQYF. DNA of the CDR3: TGTGCCAGCAGCTCCGGACAGGACGAGCTAGTCCTGAGCACAGATACGCAGTATTTT. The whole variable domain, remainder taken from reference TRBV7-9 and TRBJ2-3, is DTGVSQNPRHKITKRGQNVTFRCDPISEHNRLYWYRQTLGQGPEFLTYFQNEAQLEKSRLLSDRFSAERPKGSFSTLEIQRTEQGDSAMYLCASSSGQDELVLSTDTQYFGPGTRLTVL.

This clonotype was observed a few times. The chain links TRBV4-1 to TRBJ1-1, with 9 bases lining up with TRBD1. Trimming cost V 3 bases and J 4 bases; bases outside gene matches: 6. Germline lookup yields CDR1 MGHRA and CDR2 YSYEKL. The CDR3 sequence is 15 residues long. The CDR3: CASSQAGQGGTEAFF. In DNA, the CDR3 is TGCGCCAGCAGCCAGGCGGGACAGGGTGGCACTGAAGCTTTCTTT.

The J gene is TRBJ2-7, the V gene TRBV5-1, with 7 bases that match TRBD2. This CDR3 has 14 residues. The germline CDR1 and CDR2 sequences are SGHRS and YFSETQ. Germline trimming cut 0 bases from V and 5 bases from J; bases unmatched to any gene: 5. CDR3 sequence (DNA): TGCGCCAGCAGCTTGGCGGGCCGGGGGGACGAGCAGTACTTC. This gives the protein CASSLAGRGDEQYF.

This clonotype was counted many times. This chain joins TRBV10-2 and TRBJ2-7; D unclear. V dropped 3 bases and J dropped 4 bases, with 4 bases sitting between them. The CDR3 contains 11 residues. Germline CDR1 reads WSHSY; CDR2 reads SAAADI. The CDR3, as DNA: TGCGCCAGCAGTGAAGGTTACGAGCAGTACTTC. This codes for CASSEGYEQYF.

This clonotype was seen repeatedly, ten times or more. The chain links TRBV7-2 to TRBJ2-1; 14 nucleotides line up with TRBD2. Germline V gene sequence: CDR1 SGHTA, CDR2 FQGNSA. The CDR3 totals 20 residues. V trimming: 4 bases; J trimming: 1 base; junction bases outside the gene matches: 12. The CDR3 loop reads CASSYPSGTSGGPSYNEQFF. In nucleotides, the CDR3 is TGTGCCAGCAGCTATCCCTCCGGGACTAGCGGGGGACCTTCCTACAATGAGCAGTTCTTC.

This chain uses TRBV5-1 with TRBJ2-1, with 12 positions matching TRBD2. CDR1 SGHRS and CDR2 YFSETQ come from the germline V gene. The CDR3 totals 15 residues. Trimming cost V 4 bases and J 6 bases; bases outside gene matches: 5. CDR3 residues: CASSPGTSGFNEQFF. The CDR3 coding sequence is TGCGCCAGCAGCCCTGGGACTAGCGGGTTCAATGAGCAGTTCTTC. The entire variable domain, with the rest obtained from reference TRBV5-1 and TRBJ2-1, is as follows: KAGVTQTPRYLIKTRGQQVTLSCSPISGHRSVSWYQQTPGQGLQFLFEYFSETQRNKGNFPGRFSGRQFSNSRSEMNVSTLELGDSALYLCASSPGTSGFNEQFFGPGTRLTVL.

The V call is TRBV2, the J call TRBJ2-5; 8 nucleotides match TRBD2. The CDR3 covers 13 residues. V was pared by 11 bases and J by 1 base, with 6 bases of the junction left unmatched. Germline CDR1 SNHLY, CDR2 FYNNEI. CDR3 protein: CASRGAPQETQYF. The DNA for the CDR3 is TGTGCCTCGCGGGGGGCCCCCCAAGAGACCCAGTACTTC.

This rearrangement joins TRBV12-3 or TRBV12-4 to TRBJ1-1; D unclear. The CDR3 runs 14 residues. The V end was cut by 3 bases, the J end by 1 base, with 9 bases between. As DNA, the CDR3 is TGTGCCAGCAGTTTGGTACAGTCGAACACTGAAGCTTTCTTT. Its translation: CASSLVQSNTEAFF.

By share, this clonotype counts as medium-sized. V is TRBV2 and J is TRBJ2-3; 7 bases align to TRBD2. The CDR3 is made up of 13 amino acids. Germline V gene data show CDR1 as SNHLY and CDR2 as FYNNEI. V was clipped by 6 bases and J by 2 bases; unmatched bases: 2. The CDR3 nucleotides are TGTGCCAGCAGAAGGGACTACACAGATACGCAGTATTTT. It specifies CASRRDYTDTQYF.

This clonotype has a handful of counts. The DNA for the CDR3 is TGCGCCAGCAGCTTATCCGGGACGGGCAGATGGGAGACCCAGTACTTC. Translation: CASSLSGTGRWETQYF. J is TRBJ2-5 and V is TRBV5-1; D possibly matches TRBD1 or TRBD2 (5 bases each). V was cut by 2 bases and J by 5 bases, with 19 bases left in between. Germline values: CDR1 SGHRS, CDR2 YFSETQ. The CDR3 is 16 residues long.